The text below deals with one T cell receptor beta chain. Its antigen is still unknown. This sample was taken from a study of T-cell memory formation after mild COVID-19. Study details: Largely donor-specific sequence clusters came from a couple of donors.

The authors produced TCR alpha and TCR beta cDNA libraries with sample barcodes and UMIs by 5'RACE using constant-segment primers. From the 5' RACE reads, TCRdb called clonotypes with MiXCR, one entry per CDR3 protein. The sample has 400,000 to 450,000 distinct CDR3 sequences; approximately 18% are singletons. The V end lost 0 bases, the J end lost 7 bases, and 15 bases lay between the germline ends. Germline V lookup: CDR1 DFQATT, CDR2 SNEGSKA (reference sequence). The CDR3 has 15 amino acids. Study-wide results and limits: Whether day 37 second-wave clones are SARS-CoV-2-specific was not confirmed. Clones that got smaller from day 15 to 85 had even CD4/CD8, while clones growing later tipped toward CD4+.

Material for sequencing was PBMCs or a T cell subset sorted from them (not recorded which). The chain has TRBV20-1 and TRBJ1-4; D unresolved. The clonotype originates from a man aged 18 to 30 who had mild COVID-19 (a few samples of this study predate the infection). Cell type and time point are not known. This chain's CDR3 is CSARDSGGIGEKLFF. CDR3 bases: TGCAGTGCTAGAGATTCAGGAGGGATCGGTGAAAAACTGTTTTTT.